The rows below give T cell receptor beta chains drawn from one sample of a study of cytomegalovirus exposure and HLA in healthy donors. Clones were read by immunoSEQ multiplex PCR, and TCRdb kept only the in-frame ones, dropping some. This repertoire shows roughly 200,000 clones, around nine tenths found once; its top ten account for around 7.2%. The sequenced material came from PBMCs. The receptor set was obtained from a man aged 25-40 years in good health and CMV-seropositive. CDR3s leave out the opening cysteine and the closing phenylalanine or tryptophan. The order of the fields is J gene, V gene, CDR3 protein.

TRBJ1-6 TRBV6-1 ASAAEGRSPLH
TRBJ1-4 TRBV7-2 ASSWYRDNEKLF
TRBJ1-1 TRBV5-1 ASKRGNLNTEAF
TRBJ1-2 TRBV9 ASSVGREGEGYT
TRBJ1-1 TRBV30 AWSVGAEAF
TRBJ2-5 TRBV7-2 ASSPRKTQY
TRBJ2-4 TRBV11-2 ASSYQFGRRNIQY
TRBJ2-3 TRBV10-2 AIAGGTVTDTQY
TRBJ2-5 TRBV20-1 SSSGGETQY
TRBJ2-3 TRBV9 ASSVDGRQSTDTQY
TRBJ2-3 TRBV5-4 ASTTMGGGNTDTQY
TRBJ1-5 TRBV5-6 ASSFLGDSNQPQH
TRBJ1-2 TRBV19 ASSIDEGAPLYGYT
TRBJ2-5 TRBV29-1 SVGGGLTYFQETQY
TRBJ1-1 TRBV7-9 ASSTGTEAF
TRBJ2-2 TRBV9 ASSGLAGVLNTGELF
TRBJ1-4 TRBV19 ASHSRDDEKLF
TRBJ2-7 TRBV18 ASSPTIGGYEQY
TRBJ2-1 TRBV5-6 ASSRGQGGYNEQF
TRBJ1-1 TRBV28 ASKGPRIEAF
TRBJ2-3 TRBV11-3 ASSLRGTDTQY
TRBJ2-7 TRBV6-5 ASSYSGPTYEQY
TRBJ2-1 TRBV4-1 ASSQQRLRDRGIDEQF
TRBJ1-5 TRBV4-3 ASSERGGNQPQH
TRBJ2-7 TRBV6-1 ASSVSNSYEQY
TRBJ2-7 TRBV7-6 ASSQGPYEQY
TRBJ1-5 TRBV5-6 ASSLGGLRADQPQH
TRBJ2-2 TRBV5-1 ASSTQATGELF